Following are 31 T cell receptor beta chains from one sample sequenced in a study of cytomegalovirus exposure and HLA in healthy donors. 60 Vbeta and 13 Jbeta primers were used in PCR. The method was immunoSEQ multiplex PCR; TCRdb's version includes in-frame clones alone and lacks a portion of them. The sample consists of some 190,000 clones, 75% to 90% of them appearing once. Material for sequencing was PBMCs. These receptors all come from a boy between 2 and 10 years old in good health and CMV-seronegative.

CDR3 amino acids: CASSQEQAGVADTQYF. CDR3 nucleotides: TGTGCCAGCAGCCAAGAACAAGCGGGAGTTGCAGATACGCAGTATTTT. The chain carries TRBV4-2 and TRBJ2-3; 8 bases map to TRBD2. CDR1 LGHNA and CDR2 YNFKEQ come from the germline V gene. The CDR3 totals 16 residues. V dropped 0 bases and J dropped 4; count of bases not matched to a gene: 6.

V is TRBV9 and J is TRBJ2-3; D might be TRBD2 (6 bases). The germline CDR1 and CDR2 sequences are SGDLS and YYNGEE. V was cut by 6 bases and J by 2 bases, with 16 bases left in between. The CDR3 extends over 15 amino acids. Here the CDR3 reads CASTTGLAFTDTQYF. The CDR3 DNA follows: TGTGCCAGCACCACCGGGCTAGCGTTCACAGATACGCAGTATTTT.

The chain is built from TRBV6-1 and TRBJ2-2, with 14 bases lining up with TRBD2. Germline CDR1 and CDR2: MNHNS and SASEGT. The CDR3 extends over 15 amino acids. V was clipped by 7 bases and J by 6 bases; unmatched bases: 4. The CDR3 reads CASKTSGRAPGELFF. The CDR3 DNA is TGTGCCAGCAAGACTAGCGGGAGGGCACCCGGGGAGCTGTTTTTT.

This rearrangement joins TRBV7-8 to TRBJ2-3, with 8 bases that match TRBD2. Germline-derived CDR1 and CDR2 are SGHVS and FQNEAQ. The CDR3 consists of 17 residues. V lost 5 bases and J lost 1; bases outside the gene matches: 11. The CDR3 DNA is TGTGCCAGCAGCCCCCGGGGGGGGAGTAGCGGCACAGATACGCAGTATTTT. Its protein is CASSPRGGSSGTDTQYF.

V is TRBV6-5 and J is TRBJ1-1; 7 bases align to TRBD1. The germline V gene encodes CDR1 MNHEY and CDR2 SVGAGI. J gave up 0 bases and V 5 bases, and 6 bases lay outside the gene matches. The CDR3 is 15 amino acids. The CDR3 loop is CASSNPTGMNTEAFF. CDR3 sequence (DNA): TGTGCCAGCAGTAATCCGACAGGGATGAACACTGAAGCTTTCTTT.

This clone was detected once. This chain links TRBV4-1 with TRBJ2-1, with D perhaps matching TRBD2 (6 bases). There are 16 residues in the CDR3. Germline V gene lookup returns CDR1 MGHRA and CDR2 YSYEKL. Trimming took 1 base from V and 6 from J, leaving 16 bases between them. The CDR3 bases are TGCGCCAGCAGCCAAGTGCCTCCGGGACTTCCCAATGAGCAGTTCTTC. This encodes CASSQVPPGLPNEQFF.

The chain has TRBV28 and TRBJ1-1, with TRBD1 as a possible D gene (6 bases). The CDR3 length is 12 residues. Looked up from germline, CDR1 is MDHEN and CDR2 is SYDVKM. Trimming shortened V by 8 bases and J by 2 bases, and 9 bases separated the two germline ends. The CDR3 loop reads CASGTPNTEAFF. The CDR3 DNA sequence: TGTGCCAGCGGGACACCCAACACTGAAGCTTTCTTT.

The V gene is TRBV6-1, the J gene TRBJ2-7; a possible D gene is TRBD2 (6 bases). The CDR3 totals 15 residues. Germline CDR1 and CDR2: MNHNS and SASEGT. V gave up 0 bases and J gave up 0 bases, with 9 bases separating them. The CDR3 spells CASSEAEGVSYEQYF. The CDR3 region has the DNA TGTGCCAGCAGTGAAGCGGAGGGAGTCTCCTACGAGCAGTACTTC.

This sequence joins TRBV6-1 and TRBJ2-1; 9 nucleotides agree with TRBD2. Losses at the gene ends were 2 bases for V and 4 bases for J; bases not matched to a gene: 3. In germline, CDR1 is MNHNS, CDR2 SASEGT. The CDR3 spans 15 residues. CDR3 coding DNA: TGTGCCAGCAGTGAATCTGCGGGGGGGTACAATGAGCAGTTCTTC. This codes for CASSESAGGYNEQFF.

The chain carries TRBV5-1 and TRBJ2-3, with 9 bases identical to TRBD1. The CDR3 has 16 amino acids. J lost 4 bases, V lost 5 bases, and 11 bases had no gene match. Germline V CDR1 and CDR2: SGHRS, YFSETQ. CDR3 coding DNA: TGCGCCAGCAGACCTACAGGGGGCGGTATTGCAGATACGCAGTATTTT. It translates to CASRPTGGGIADTQYF. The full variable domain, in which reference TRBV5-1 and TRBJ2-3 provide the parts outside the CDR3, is KAGVTQTPRYLIKTRGQQVTLSCSPISGHRSVSWYQQTPGQGLQFLFEYFSETQRNKGNFPGRFSGRQFSNSRSEMNVSTLELGDSALYLCASRPTGGGIADTQYFGPGTRLTVL.

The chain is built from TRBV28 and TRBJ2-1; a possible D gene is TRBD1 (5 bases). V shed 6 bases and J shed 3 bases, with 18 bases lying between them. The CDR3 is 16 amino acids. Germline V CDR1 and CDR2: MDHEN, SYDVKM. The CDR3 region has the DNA TGTGCCAGCAGAGCCGTTAAGGACACTGTCTACAATGAGCAGTTCTTC. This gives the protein CASRAVKDTVYNEQFF.

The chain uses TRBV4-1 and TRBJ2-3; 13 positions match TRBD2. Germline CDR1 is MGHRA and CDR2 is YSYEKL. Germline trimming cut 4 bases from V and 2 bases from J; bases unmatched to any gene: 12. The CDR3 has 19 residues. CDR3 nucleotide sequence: TGCGCCAGCAGCCCCCAACTAGCGGGGGGGCCCTCCCCCACAGATACGCAGTATTTT. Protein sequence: CASSPQLAGGPSPTDTQYF.

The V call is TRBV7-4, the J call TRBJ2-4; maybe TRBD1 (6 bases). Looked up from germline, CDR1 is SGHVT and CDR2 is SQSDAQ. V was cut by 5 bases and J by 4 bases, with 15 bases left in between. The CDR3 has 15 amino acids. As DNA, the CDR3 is TGTGCCAGCAGCGTAAACAGGGATTTAAAAAACATTCAGTACTTC. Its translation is CASSVNRDLKNIQYF.

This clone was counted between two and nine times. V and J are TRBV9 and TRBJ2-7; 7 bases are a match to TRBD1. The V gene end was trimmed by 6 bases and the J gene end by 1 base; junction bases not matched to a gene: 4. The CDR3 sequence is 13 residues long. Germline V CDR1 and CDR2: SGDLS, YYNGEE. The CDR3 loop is CASIMTGSYEQYV. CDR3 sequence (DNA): TGTGCCAGCATCATGACAGGGTCCTACGAGCAGTACGTC.

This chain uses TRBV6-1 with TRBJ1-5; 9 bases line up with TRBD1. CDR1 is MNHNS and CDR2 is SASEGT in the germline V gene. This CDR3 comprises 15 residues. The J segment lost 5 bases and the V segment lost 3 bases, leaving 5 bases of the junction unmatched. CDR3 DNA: TGTGCCAGCAGTGATTGGGACAGGGTGTATCAGCCCCAGCATTTT. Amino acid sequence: CASSDWDRVYQPQHF.

In nucleotides, the CDR3 is TGCGCCAGCAGCCTCAGGGGTGTAGGCACAGATACGCAGTATTTT. It codes for CASSLRGVGTDTQYF. V is TRBV5-1 and J is TRBJ2-3, with D possibly matching TRBD1 (6 bases). Germline V lookup: CDR1 SGHRS, CDR2 YFSETQ. Deletions cut 4 bases from V and 1 base from J, with 13 bases between. The CDR3 is made up of 15 amino acids.

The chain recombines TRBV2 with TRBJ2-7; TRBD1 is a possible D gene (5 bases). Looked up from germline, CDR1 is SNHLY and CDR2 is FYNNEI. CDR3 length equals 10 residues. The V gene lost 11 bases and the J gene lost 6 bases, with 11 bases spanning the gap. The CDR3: CACPGAEQYV. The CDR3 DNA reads TGTGCCTGCCCTGGGGCCGAGCAGTACGTC.

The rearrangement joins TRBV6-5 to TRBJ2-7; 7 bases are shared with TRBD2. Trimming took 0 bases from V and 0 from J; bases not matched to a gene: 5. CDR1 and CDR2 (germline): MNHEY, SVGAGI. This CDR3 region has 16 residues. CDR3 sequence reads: CASSYSGGSASYEQYF. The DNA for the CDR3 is TGTGCCAGCAGTTACTCCGGCGGGAGCGCCTCCTACGAGCAGTACTTC.

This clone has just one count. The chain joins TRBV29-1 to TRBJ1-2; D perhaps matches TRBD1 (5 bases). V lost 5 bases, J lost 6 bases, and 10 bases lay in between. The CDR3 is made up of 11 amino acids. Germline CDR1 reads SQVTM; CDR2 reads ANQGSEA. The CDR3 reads CSVPDINGYTF. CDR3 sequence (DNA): TGCAGCGTTCCGGACATTAATGGCTACACCTTC.

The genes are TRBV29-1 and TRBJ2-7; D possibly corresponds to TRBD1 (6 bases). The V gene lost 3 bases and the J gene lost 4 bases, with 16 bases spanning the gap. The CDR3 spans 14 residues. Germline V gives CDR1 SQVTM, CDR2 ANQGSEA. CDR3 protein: CSVDLGRTDYEQYF. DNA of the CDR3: TGCAGCGTTGATCTGGGACGGACAGATTACGAGCAGTACTTC.

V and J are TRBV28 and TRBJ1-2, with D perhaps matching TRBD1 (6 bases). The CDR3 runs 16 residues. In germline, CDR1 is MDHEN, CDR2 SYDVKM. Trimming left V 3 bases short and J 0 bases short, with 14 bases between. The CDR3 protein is CASSFGRGSANYGYTF. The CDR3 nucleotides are TGTGCCAGCAGTTTCGGAAGGGGGTCCGCTAACTATGGCTACACCTTC.

Here the CDR3 reads CASSVTPLVESYNEQFF. Written as DNA, the CDR3 is TGTGCCAGCAGTGTAACCCCATTAGTCGAGTCCTACAATGAGCAGTTCTTC. The chain links TRBV6-1 to TRBJ2-1; D call uncertain. Germline V gene lookup returns CDR1 MNHNS and CDR2 SASEGT. CDR3 length: 17 amino acids. Trimming removed 4 bases from V and 1 base from J, with 17 bases in between.

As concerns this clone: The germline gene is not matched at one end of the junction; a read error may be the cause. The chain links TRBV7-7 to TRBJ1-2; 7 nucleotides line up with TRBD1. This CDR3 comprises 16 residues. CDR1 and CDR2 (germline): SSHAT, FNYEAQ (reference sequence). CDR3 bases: TGTGCTAGCAGCTCCTCACAGGGGTTCATTGACTATGGCTACACCTTC. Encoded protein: CASSSSQGFIDYGYTF.

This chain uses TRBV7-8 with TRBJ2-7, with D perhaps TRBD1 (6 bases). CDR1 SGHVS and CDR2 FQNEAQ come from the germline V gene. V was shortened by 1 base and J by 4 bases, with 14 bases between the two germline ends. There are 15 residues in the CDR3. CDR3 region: CASSLVEQGWYEQYV. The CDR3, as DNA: TGTGCCAGCAGCTTAGTAGAACAGGGATGGTACGAGCAGTACGTC.

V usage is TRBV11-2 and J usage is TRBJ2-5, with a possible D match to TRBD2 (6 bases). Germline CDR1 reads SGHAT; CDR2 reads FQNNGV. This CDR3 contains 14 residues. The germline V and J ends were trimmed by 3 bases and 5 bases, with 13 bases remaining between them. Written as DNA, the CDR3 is TGTGCCAGCAGCTTGGACTACGCCCAGGAGACCCAGTACTTC. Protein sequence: CASSLDYAQETQYF.

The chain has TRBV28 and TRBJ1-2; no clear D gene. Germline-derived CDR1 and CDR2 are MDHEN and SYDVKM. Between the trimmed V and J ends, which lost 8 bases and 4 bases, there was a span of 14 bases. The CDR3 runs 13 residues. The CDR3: CASGVGLLYGYTF. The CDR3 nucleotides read TGTGCCAGCGGGGTTGGACTCCTCTATGGCTACACCTTC.

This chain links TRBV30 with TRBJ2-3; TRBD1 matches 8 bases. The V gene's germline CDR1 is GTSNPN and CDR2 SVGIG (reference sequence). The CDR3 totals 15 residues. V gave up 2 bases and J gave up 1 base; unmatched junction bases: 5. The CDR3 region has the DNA TGTGCCTGGAGTCCAGGGGGCGCGGGCACAGATACGCAGTATTTT. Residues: CAWSPGGAGTDTQYF.

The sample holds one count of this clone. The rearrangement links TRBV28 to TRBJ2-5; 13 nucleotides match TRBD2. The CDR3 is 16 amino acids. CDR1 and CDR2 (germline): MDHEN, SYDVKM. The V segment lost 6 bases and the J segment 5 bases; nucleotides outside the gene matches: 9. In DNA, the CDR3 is TGTGCCAGCAGCGGCAGGACTAGCGGGAGAGGGGAGACCCAGTACTTC. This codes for CASSGRTSGRGETQYF.

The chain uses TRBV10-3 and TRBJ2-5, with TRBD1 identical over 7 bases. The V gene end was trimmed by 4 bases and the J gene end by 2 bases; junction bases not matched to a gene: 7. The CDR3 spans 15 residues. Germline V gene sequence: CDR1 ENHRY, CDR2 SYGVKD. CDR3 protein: CAISGGQSLQETQYF. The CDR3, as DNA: TGTGCCATCAGTGGGGGACAGTCCCTACAAGAGACCCAGTACTTC.

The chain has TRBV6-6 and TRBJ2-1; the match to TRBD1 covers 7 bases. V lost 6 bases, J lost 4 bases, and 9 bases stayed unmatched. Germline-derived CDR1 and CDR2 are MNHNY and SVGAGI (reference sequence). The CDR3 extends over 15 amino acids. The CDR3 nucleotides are TGTGCCAGCAGCATAGGACCAGGGGGTTACAATGAGCAGTTCTTC. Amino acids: CASSIGPGGYNEQFF.

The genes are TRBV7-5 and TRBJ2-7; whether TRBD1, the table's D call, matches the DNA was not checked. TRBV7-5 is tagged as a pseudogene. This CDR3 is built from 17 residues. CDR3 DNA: TGTGTCAGAAGCTTAGGATCGGTACAGGGCAACTTCTACGAGCAGTACGTC. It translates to CVRSLGSVQGNFYEQYV.